A selection of T cell receptor beta chains follows, all from one sample in a study of T cells expressing NK-cell markers. TCRdb reanalyzed the 5' RACE reads and collapses them to one entry per CDR3 protein, without DNA. Recorded for this sample: 550,000 to 600,000 distinct CDR3 sequences. Sequenced input: blood T cells: a sorted CD56 or NKG2C T cell subset, CD4+ or CD8+ T cells, or bulk PBMC T cells (not recorded which). These receptors were obtained from a young man in good health. Both conserved end residues are part of each CDR3.

v_call	j_call	cdr3_aa
TRBV5-1	TRBJ2-1	CASSQSILTGTYDNEQFF
TRBV5-1	TRBJ2-7	CASSLSSGSFSEQYF
TRBV11-1	TRBJ2-3	CASSFSLAGGVGSTDTQYF
TRBV6-2/TRBV6-3	TRBJ2-7	CASDGRDSSYEQYF
TRBV12-3/TRBV12-4	TRBJ2-2	CASSLASGADTGELFF
TRBV5-1	TRBJ2-1	CASSETSGMGREQFF
TRBV6-5	TRBJ1-4	CASSSSGRPYEKLFF
TRBV7-9	TRBJ2-2	CASSPVLTGELFF
TRBV5-6	TRBJ2-6	CASSWGQGRSGANVLTF
TRBV12-3/TRBV12-4	TRBJ1-2	CASSLMGGYTF
TRBV5-1	TRBJ2-2	CASSPGGQGSTGELFF
TRBV29-1	TRBJ2-6	CSVGSRSGANVLTF
TRBV5-6	TRBJ2-3	CASSLTSRTDTQYF
TRBV5-1	TRBJ2-1	CASRMGANEQFF
TRBV7-6	TRBJ1-1	CATKRGNTEAFF
TRBV7-7	TRBJ2-7	CASSLSGRPLDEQYF
TRBV10-3	TRBJ2-5	CAHGTGAQETQYF
TRBV5-1	TRBJ2-3	CASSFLGSEGTDTQYF
TRBV12-3/TRBV12-4	TRBJ1-6	CASSPRDRGNSPLHF
TRBV12-3/TRBV12-4	TRBJ2-7	CASSSSDRNSYEQYF
TRBV6-1	TRBJ2-3	CASSGGLAGVSYTDTQYF
TRBV28	TRBJ2-1	CASSSGSQGHNEQFF
TRBV29-1	TRBJ1-5	CSASGTGSDQPQHF
TRBV12-3/TRBV12-4	TRBJ2-5	CASSYIQGQETQYF
TRBV6-1	TRBJ1-2	CASSEGQVAVAGYTF
TRBV27	TRBJ2-1	CASNVGLAVNEQFF
TRBV20-1	TRBJ2-2	CSARKIGLAGVKTGELFF
TRBV6-2/TRBV6-3	TRBJ2-1	CASSYSTSGSSYNEQFF
TRBV5-1	TRBJ2-7	CASSFGTADYEQYF
TRBV6-1	TRBJ2-3	CASRPLARLAGEDTQYF
TRBV11-2	TRBJ1-1	CASSLDRGTGGLQATEAFF
TRBV6-5	TRBJ2-7	CASSYASPTYEQYF
TRBV4-1	TRBJ2-5	CASSLDPGQETQYF
TRBV12-3/TRBV12-4	TRBJ2-5	CASALRSGQETQYF
TRBV5-4	TRBJ1-2	CASSFRDREGGYTF
TRBV6-5	TRBJ2-1	CASSYKGGKINEQFF
TRBV5-1	TRBJ2-7	CASRGTGNSYEQYF
TRBV6-5	TRBJ1-1	CASSSNRVLANTEAFF
TRBV5-5	TRBJ1-5	CASSLDGPLTGQHF
TRBV5-1	TRBJ2-1	CASRTGLEVREQFF
TRBV9	TRBJ2-3	CASSGTVTDTQYF
TRBV18	TRBJ1-2	CASSPGDRWGYTF
TRBV11-1	TRBJ2-3	CASSTHITDTQYF
TRBV12-3/TRBV12-4	TRBJ1-3	CASSLGTGIRNTIYF
TRBV24-1	TRBJ2-1	CATSDTPGPEQFF
TRBV5-1	TRBJ1-2	CASSLDREGHRGYTF
TRBV12-3/TRBV12-4	TRBJ2-1	CASSLLSFEEYNEQFF
TRBV30	TRBJ2-7	CAWSVALAVPYEQYF
TRBV5-1	TRBJ2-7	CASSLAGSSYEQYF
TRBV5-1	TRBJ2-1	CASSLRRRTYNEQFF
TRBV19	TRBJ2-2	CASMGLAGVGPGELFF
TRBV20-1	TRBJ1-3	CSALGPTPSGNTIYF
TRBV5-1	TRBJ1-4	CASSWGQGGEKLFF
TRBV7-8	TRBJ2-3	CASSLFPPLLAGGDTDTQYF